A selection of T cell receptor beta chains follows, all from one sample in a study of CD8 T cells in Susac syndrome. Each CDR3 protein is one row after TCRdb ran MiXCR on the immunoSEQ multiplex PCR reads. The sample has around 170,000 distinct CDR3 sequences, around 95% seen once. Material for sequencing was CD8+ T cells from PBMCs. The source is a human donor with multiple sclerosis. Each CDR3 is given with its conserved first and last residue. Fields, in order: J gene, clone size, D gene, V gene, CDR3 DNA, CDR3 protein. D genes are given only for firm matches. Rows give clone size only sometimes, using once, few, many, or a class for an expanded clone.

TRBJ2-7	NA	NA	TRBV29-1	TGCAGCGTTGAAGATCAAAGGCAGGGCGTCTCCTACGAGCAGTACTTC	CSVEDQRQGVSYEQYF
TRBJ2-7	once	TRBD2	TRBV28	TGTGCCAGCAGTTTTTGGGGGGATAGCGGGAGCTCCTACGAGCAGTACTTC	CASSFWGDSGSSYEQYF
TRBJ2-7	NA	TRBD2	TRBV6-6	TGTGCCAGCAGAGATGCCGGGACTAGCTACGAGCAGTACTTC	CASRDAGTSYEQYF
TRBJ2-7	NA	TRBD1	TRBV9	TGTGCCAGCAGCGAAGGGGACAGGGGACCCTACGAGCAGTACTTC	CASSEGDRGPYEQYF
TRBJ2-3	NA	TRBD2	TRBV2	TGTGCCAGCAGTGAAGCGCGGGAGCGGGGGGCCGCAGATACGCAGTATTTT	CASSEARERGAADTQYF
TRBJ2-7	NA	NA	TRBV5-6	TGTGCCAGCAGCTTGCCGTCGGACTTCTACGAGCAGTACTTC	CASSLPSDFYEQYF
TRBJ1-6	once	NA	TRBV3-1	TGTGCCAGCAGCCAACCCGGGACGGCCTCACCCCTCCACTTT	CASSQPGTASPLHF
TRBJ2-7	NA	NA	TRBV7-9	TGTGCCAGCAGCCCACAGGCGGGCAGGGCAAACGAGCAGTACTTC	CASSPQAGRANEQYF
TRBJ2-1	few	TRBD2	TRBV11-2	TGTGCCAGCAGCATTTCTAGCGGTTCCTACAATGAGCAGTTCTTC	CASSISSGSYNEQFF
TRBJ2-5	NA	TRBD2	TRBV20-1	TGCAGTGCTAGGATAGCGGGGTTTGAGACCCAGTACTTC	CSARIAGFETQYF
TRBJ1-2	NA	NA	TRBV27	TGTGCCAGCAGTTTTCGCTCCGATTATGGCTACACCTTC	CASSFRSDYGYTF
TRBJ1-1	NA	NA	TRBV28	TGTGCCAGCAGTTTACGCCGGACGGTGAACACTGAAGCTTTCTTT	CASSLRRTVNTEAFF
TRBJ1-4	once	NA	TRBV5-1	TGCGCCAGCAGCGAGGGGGACATCTCCAATGAAAAACTGTTTTTT	CASSEGDISNEKLFF
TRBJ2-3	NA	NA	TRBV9	TGTGCCAGCAGCGTAGTGGGACTTAGCACAGATACGCAGTATTTT	CASSVVGLSTDTQYF
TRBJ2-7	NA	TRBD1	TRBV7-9	TGTGCCAGCAGCCCCGGAGACAGGGAGTCCTACGAGCAGTACTTC	CASSPGDRESYEQYF
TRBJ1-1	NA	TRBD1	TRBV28	TGTGCCAGCAGTTCGTGGACAGGGACAGACACTGAAGCTTTCTTT	CASSSWTGTDTEAFF